Below, 24 T cell receptor beta chains from the same sample are listed, as sequenced in a study of T-cell reconstitution after alpha-beta-depleted transplantation in children. The TCRbeta library was prepared with unique molecular identifiers. TCRdb analysed the PCR reads with MiXCR anew, one entry per CDR3 protein. There are some 830,000 distinct CDR3 sequences in the sample; about 15% occur only once, and 5% lies in the top ten. The source material was PBMCs, mostly from graft donor cells, sampled 360 days after TCRalphabeta/CD19-depleted stem cell transplant. The source is a male patient younger than 18 who had a stem cell transplant for acute lymphoblastic leukemia, so the T cells may come from the graft donor.

The gene calls are TRBV24-1 and TRBJ2-2; 9 bases match TRBD1. Germline trimming cut 9 bases from V and 3 bases from J; bases unmatched to any gene: 19. CDR1 KGHDR and CDR2 SFDVKD come from the germline V gene. The CDR3 spans 19 residues. This CDR3 reads CATGPPGQGYAVDTGELFF. CDR3 coding DNA: TGTGCCACCGGCCCACCGGGACAGGGTTATGCAGTTGACACCGGGGAGCTGTTTTTT.

The chain links TRBV7-8 to TRBJ1-2; no reliable D call. The CDR3 has 13 residues. CDR1 and CDR2 from the germline V gene are SGHVS and FQNEAQ. Trimming cost V 3 bases and J 1 base, with 6 bases left between them. The CDR3 coding sequence is TGTGCCAGCAGCTTCCACAGTAACTATGGCTACACCTTC. Its translation: CASSFHSNYGYTF.

There are a few counts of this clonotype. The gene calls are TRBV5-1 and TRBJ2-5; tentatively, D is TRBD1 (5 bases). Germline lookup yields CDR1 SGHRS and CDR2 YFSETQ. Trimming pared 4 bases from V and 2 bases from J, leaving 15 bases between. The CDR3 sequence is 15 residues long. CDR3 sequence: CASSLQVPQQETQYF. In nucleotides, the CDR3 is TGCGCCAGCAGCCTACAGGTACCCCAACAAGAGACCCAGTACTTC.

This clonotype was detected a few times. This sequence joins TRBV2 and TRBJ2-7, with TRBD2 matching over 7 bases. Germline CDR1 is SNHLY and CDR2 is FYNNEI. V lost 6 bases and J lost 7; bases outside the gene matches: 6. There are 12 residues in the CDR3. In DNA form, the CDR3 reads TGTGCCAGCAGAGGACTAGTCTGGGAGCAGTACTTC. Residues: CASRGLVWEQYF.

This clonotype was seen only a few times. The chain uses TRBV3-1 and TRBJ2-5; a weak D match, TRBD1 (6 bases). Germline V lookup: CDR1 LGHDT, CDR2 YNNKEL (reference sequence). CDR3 length equals 16 residues. Trimming took 0 bases from V and 4 from J, leaving 15 bases between them. The CDR3 DNA sequence: TGTGCCAGCAGCCAAGATCGGGTGGGGGCAGGAGAGACCCAGTACTTC. Its translation: CASSQDRVGAGETQYF.

This clonotype has only a few counts. The rearrangement joins TRBV29-1 to TRBJ2-1; D is unclear. The CDR3 consists of 12 residues. Trimming cost V 4 bases and J 9 bases, with 13 bases left between them. The germline V gene has CDR1 SQVTM and CDR2 ANQGSEA. CDR3 DNA sequence: TGCAGCGTTGCCCAGATGCACCTTGAGCAGTTCTTC. This translates into CSVAQMHLEQFF.

The table lists this clonotype with a few counts. This chain uses TRBV29-1 with TRBJ2-5; maybe TRBD2 (5 bases). The germline V gene has CDR1 SQVTM and CDR2 ANQGSEA. V gave up 6 bases and J gave up 2 bases, with 13 bases separating them. This CDR3 contains 13 residues. The CDR3 coding sequence is TGCAGCGTCGCACTCGGGGTTCAAGAGACCCAGTACTTC. Translated, it gives CSVALGVQETQYF.

The V call is TRBV4-1, the J call TRBJ2-7; 8 nucleotides agree with TRBD1. The CDR3 consists of 16 residues. The trim removed 4 bases at V and 1 base at J, leaving 9 bases unmatched. Per the germline V gene, CDR1 is MGHRA and CDR2 is YSYEKL. The CDR3 reads CASSPGQGEMSYEQYF. Here the CDR3 DNA reads TGCGCCAGCAGCCCCGGACAGGGCGAGATGTCCTACGAGCAGTACTTC.

The rearrangement uses TRBV29-1 and TRBJ2-4; 9 positions agree with TRBD1. The CDR3 length is 18 residues. Germline values: CDR1 SQVTM, CDR2 ANQGSEA. V lost 4 bases to trimming and J lost 0 bases; unmatched junction nucleotides: 13. CDR3 amino acids: CSVGVGTGSLLAKNIQYF. Here the CDR3 DNA reads TGCAGCGTTGGGGTGGGGACAGGGTCCCTCCTAGCCAAAAACATTCAGTACTTC.

The table lists this clonotype with a few counts. J is TRBJ2-7 and V is TRBV5-1, with D perhaps matching TRBD2 (6 bases). The ends were cut back, 4 bases at V and 4 bases at J, with 18 bases in the middle. CDR3 length equals 15 residues. Looked up from germline, CDR1 is SGHRS and CDR2 is YFSETQ. The CDR3 bases are TGCGCCAGCAGCGGGGGGATAGGCTCCTATTACGAGCAGTACTTC. As protein: CASSGGIGSYYEQYF.

This clonotype showed up just a few times. The chain has TRBV15 and TRBJ2-4; D call uncertain. CDR3 length: 16 residues. V dropped 0 bases and J dropped 2 bases, with 11 bases sitting between them. Germline loops: CDR1 LNHNV, CDR2 YYDKDF (reference sequence). The CDR3, as DNA: TGTGCCACCAGCAGAGATCTAAGGGCAACCAAAAACATTCAGTACTTC. Translation gives CATSRDLRATKNIQYF.

In its sample, this clonotype was seen a few times. The chain links TRBV3-1 to TRBJ2-3; D is unresolved. V was clipped by 5 bases and J by 11 bases, with 20 bases between them. CDR1 and CDR2 (germline): LGHDT, YNNKEL (reference sequence). CDR3 length: 14 amino acids. The CDR3 coding sequence is TGTGCCAGCAGCGACGGTCGATTCCTAACCGGGCAGTATTTT. It codes for CASSDGRFLTGQYF.

This clonotype was counted only a few times. This chain connects TRBV3-1 to TRBJ1-4; the match to TRBD1 covers 7 bases. The CDR3 is made up of 16 amino acids. Trimming took 0 bases from V and 4 from J; bases not matched to a gene: 5. Germline CDR1 and CDR2: LGHDT and YNNKEL (reference sequence). The CDR3 protein is CASSQDLRDSNEKLFF. In nucleotides, the CDR3 is TGTGCCAGCAGCCAAGATCTCCGGGACAGTAATGAAAAACTGTTTTTT.

This clonotype was observed a handful of times. The chain carries TRBV29-1 and TRBJ2-1, with 7 bases aligning to TRBD2. V gave up 1 base and J gave up 7 bases; unmatched junction bases: 7. Germline CDR1 is SQVTM and CDR2 is ANQGSEA. This CDR3 contains 14 residues. The CDR3 spells CSVEGTRGLNEQFF. The CDR3 DNA reads TGCAGCGTTGAAGGGACTAGAGGGTTGAATGAGCAGTTCTTC.

The genes are TRBV7-9 and TRBJ1-5, with D unresolved. Germline V lookup: CDR1 SEHNR, CDR2 FQNEAQ (reference sequence). Trimming removed 1 base at V and 6 bases at J, with 4 bases between. The CDR3 totals 12 residues. This CDR3 reads CASSLVTQPQHF. CDR3 DNA: TGTGCCAGCAGCTTAGTCACTCAGCCCCAGCATTTT. Filled out from reference TRBV7-9 and TRBJ1-5, the complete variable domain reads DTGVSQNPRHKITKRGQNVTFRCDPISEHNRLYWYRQTLGQGPEFLTYFQNEAQLEKSRLLSDRFSAERPKGSFSTLEIQRTEQGDSAMYLCASSLVTQPQHFGDGTRLSIL.

This clonotype turned up a few times. This chain links TRBV7-9 with TRBJ1-1; D is uncertain. The CDR3 loop spans 14 amino acids. Germline V gene sequence: CDR1 SEHNR, CDR2 FQNEAQ (reference sequence). The V end lost 5 bases, the J end lost 0 bases, and 10 bases lay between the germline ends. The CDR3 reads CASSLTPMNTEAFF. The CDR3 DNA is TGTGCCAGCAGCCTTACCCCAATGAACACTGAAGCTTTCTTT.

This chain joins TRBV7-9 and TRBJ2-5; D gene unclear. V was trimmed by 7 bases and J by 2 bases, leaving 17 bases between them. The CDR3 has 15 residues. In germline, CDR1 is SEHNR, CDR2 FQNEAQ (reference sequence). The CDR3 bases are TGTGCCAGCAAAATCCTAGGACGGAGACAAGAGACCCAGTACTTC. It encodes CASKILGRRQETQYF.

This clonotype has just a few counts. The chain uses TRBV6-1 and TRBJ2-5; TRBD2 matches 11 bases. CDR1 and CDR2 from the germline V gene are MNHNS and SASEGT. Germline trimming cut 4 bases from V and 3 bases from J; bases unmatched to any gene: 7. The length of the CDR3 is 16 residues. The CDR3 DNA sequence: TGTGCCAGCAGTGCTTTACCGGGACTAGCGGAAGAGACCCAGTACTTC. It encodes CASSALPGLAEETQYF.

This clonotype was detected only a few times. The chain's CDR3 is CASSLGVDFSPYEQYF. The DNA for the CDR3 is TGCGCCAGCAGCTTGGGGGTTGACTTCTCCCCCTACGAGCAGTACTTC. The gene calls are TRBV5-1 and TRBJ2-7, with D unresolved. Trimming stripped 0 bases from V and 2 bases from J, with 15 bases between. There are 16 residues in the CDR3. Germline CDR1 is SGHRS and CDR2 is YFSETQ.

This clonotype was seen only a few times. The chain links TRBV20-1 to TRBJ1-1, with 9 nucleotides matching TRBD1. Germline V CDR1 and CDR2: DFQATT, SNEGSKA (reference sequence). With V trimmed by 3 bases and J by 11 bases, 7 bases remained unmatched. This CDR3 region has 12 residues. Here the CDR3 reads CSASFGTGRAFF. The CDR3 nucleotides read TGCAGTGCTAGTTTCGGGACAGGGAGGGCTTTCTTT.

This clonotype was observed many times. The V gene is TRBV27, the J gene TRBJ2-1, with 7 bases that match TRBD2. The V gene's germline CDR1 is MNHEY and CDR2 SMNVEV (reference sequence). The CDR3 is 16 amino acids. The junction had 5 bases not matched to a gene; V was cut back by 1 base and J by 2 bases. CDR3 sequence: CASSLWVGTTYNEQFF. The CDR3 nucleotides read TGTGCCAGCAGTTTATGGGTCGGGACTACCTACAATGAGCAGTTCTTC.

The table lists this clonotype with a few counts. The chain has TRBV6-2 or TRBV6-3 and TRBJ2-3; possible D gene TRBD2, 6 bases. The germline V gene has CDR1 MNHEY and CDR2 SVGEGT. Trimming took off 0 bases at V and 0 bases at J, with 10 bases between the two ends. This CDR3 region has 16 residues. The CDR3 DNA reads as TGTGCCAGCAGTTACTCGGAGGGCCCTAGCACAGATACGCAGTATTTT. Its translation is CASSYSEGPSTDTQYF.

This clonotype came up a few times. The chain has TRBV5-1 and TRBJ2-2, with TRBD1 as a possible D gene (6 bases). V lost 0 bases, J lost 4 bases, and 13 bases lay in between. CDR3 length: 16 residues. CDR1 is SGHRS and CDR2 is YFSETQ in the germline V gene. The CDR3, as DNA: TGCGCCAGCAGCTTGGTGGTCAGGGGAGCCACCGGGGAGCTGTTTTTT. Translated: CASSLVVRGATGELFF.

This clonotype was seen only a few times. The chain links TRBV7-9 to TRBJ2-5; D is undetermined. CDR1 and CDR2 from the germline V gene are SEHNR and FQNEAQ (reference sequence). The CDR3 totals 16 residues. V was cut by 3 bases and J by 4 bases, with 18 bases left in between. The CDR3 spells CASSFPGVRGGETQYF. CDR3 coding DNA: TGTGCCAGCAGCTTCCCCGGCGTAAGAGGTGGAGAGACCCAGTACTTC.